A selection of T cell receptor beta chains follows, all from one sample in a study of early stage breast cancer tumors. TCRdb's table, derived via immunoSEQ multiplex PCR, lists solely in-frame clones and lacks some. The sample holds 9,000 or so clones, over 60% seen once. Sequenced input: breast tumor tissue. Receptor source: a person aged 45 to 59 with breast cancer. Both conserved end residues are part of each CDR3. D genes are given only for firm matches. Clone size is given for some rows only: seen once, a few or many times, or a class if the clone is expanded.

j_call | v_call | clone_size | d_call | cdr3_aa | cdr3_nt
TRBJ1-3 | TRBV9 | once | . | CASSVDLRGGSGNTIYF | TGTGCCAGCAGCGTAGATTTAAGGGGAGGCTCTGGAAACACCATATATTTT
TRBJ2-2 | TRBV4-2 | . | . | CASSHQGTNTGELFF | TGTGCCAGCAGCCACCAGGGTACGAACACCGGGGAGCTGTTTTTT
TRBJ2-1 | TRBV11-2 | . | TRBD1 | CASSLETWGTGFF | TGTGCCAGCAGCTTAGAGACCTGGGGGACAGGGTTCTTC
TRBJ2-1 | TRBV11-2 | once | . | CASSLDIHDEQFF | TGTGCCAGCAGCTTAGACATTCACGATGAGCAGTTCTTC
TRBJ1-6 | TRBV5-5 | . | . | CASSLASLLGTLHF | TGTGCCAGCAGCCTGGCTTCCCTCCTCGGCACCCTCCACTTT
TRBJ2-3 | TRBV21-1 | . | . | CASSKVDQTDTQYF | TGTGCCAGCAGCAAAGTGGATCAGACAGATACGCAGTATTTT
TRBJ1-6 | TRBV7-9 | medium-sized | . | CASSAHLTPGNSPLHF | TGTGCCAGCAGCGCCCACTTAACCCCGGGGAACTCACCCCTCCACTTT
TRBJ2-1 | TRBV19 | . | . | CASSIVAGTKNEQFF | TGTGCCAGTAGTATCGTCGCCGGGACAAAGAATGAGCAGTTCTTC
TRBJ1-6 | TRBV6-5 | . | TRBD1 | CASSSGTVEPLHF | TGTGCCAGCAGTTCTGGGACAGTCGAGCCCCTCCACTTT
TRBJ1-3 | TRBV28 | . | . | CASSLSGNTIYF | TGTGCCAGCAGCCTTTCTGGAAACACCATATATTTT
TRBJ1-2 | TRBV2 | . | . | CASSEGQNYGYTF | TGTGCCAGCAGTGAAGGGCAGAACTATGGCTACACCTTC
TRBJ2-7 | TRBV7-9 | . | TRBD1 | CASSKRTGTGSGEQYF | TGTGCCAGCAGCAAACGAACCGGGACAGGGTCAGGCGAGCAGTACTTC
TRBJ2-1 | TRBV5-4 | few | TRBD2 | CASSSLATSGALYNEQFF | TGTGCCAGCAGCTCCCTGGCGACTAGCGGGGCTCTCTACAATGAGCAGTTCTTC
TRBJ1-2 | TRBV4-1 | . | . | CASSQAQATANYGYTF | TGCGCCAGCAGCCAAGCTCAGGCAACAGCTAACTATGGCTACACCTTC
TRBJ2-5 | TRBV18 | . | . | CASSPSKVQETQYF | TGTGCCAGCTCACCGAGCAAGGTTCAAGAGACCCAGTACTTC
TRBJ1-1 | TRBV6-1 | medium-sized | . | CASSDRENTEAFF | TGTGCCAGCAGTGACAGAGAGAACACTGAAGCTTTCTTT
TRBJ2-7 | TRBV6-1 | . | TRBD2 | CASSESGRENEQYF | TGTGCCAGCAGTGAAAGCGGGAGGGAGAACGAGCAGTACTTC
TRBJ2-1 | TRBV9 | . | TRBD2 | CASSVGLADNNEQFF | TGTGCCAGCAGCGTAGGACTAGCGGATAACAATGAGCAGTTCTTC
TRBJ1-2 | TRBV14 | . | . | CASSQDMTTNYGYTF | TGTGCCAGCAGCCAAGATATGACAACTAACTATGGCTACACCTTC
TRBJ1-5 | TRBV9 | . | . | CASSVDGGSNQPQHF | TGTGCCAGCAGCGTAGATGGTGGGAGCAATCAGCCCCAGCATTTT
TRBJ1-1 | TRBV28 | few | . | CASSSLLGNTEAFF | TGTGCCAGCAGTTCCTTATTAGGCAACACTGAAGCTTTCTTT
TRBJ1-4 | TRBV19 | once | . | CASRTRYRGTNEKLFF | TGTGCCAGTAGGACCAGGTATCGGGGGACTAATGAAAAACTGTTTTTT
TRBJ2-7 | TRBV30 | . | . | CAWSGQGPGAYEQYF | TGTGCCTGGAGTGGTCAGGGACCTGGAGCCTACGAGCAGTACTTC
TRBJ2-7 | TRBV5-1 | . | TRBD2 | CASSLRGDSYEQYF | TGCGCCAGCAGCTTGCGGGGGGACTCCTACGAGCAGTACTTC
TRBJ2-3 | TRBV9 | . | . | CASSVALAPTGGADTQYF | TGTGCCAGCAGCGTAGCGCTAGCTCCTACCGGGGGTGCAGATACGCAGTATTTT
TRBJ2-3 | TRBV19 | . | . | CASSRGGSTDTQYF | TGTGCCAGTAGTCGCGGGGGCAGCACAGATACGCAGTATTTT
TRBJ2-2 | TRBV30 | . | . | CASKTQGGELFF | TGTGCCTCGAAAACCCAGGGCGGGGAGCTGTTTTTT
TRBJ2-3 | TRBV5-6 | . | TRBD2 | CASSGGLAGEGDTQYF | TGTGCCAGCAGCGGGGGACTAGCGGGAGAGGGAGATACGCAGTATTTT
TRBJ2-6 | TRBV10-3 | few | TRBD1 | CAISAWDSSHSGANVLTF | TGTGCCATCAGTGCGTGGGACAGCTCCCACTCTGGGGCCAACGTCCTGACTTTC
TRBJ2-1 | TRBV14 | . | . | CASSQRQSGNEQFF | TGTGCCAGCAGCCAGCGACAATCTGGGAATGAGCAGTTCTTC
TRBJ2-5 | TRBV14 | once | TRBD2 | CASSSRLGTSGGTKQETQYF | TGTGCCAGCAGTTCGAGACTCGGGACTAGCGGGGGGACGAAGCAAGAGACCCAGTACTTC
TRBJ1-2 | TRBV9 | few | . | CASSVALDGGYTF | TGTGCCAGCAGCGTAGCTCTGGATGGTGGCTACACCTTC
TRBJ1-4 | TRBV19 | . | TRBD1 | CASTGDRGNEKLFF | TGTGCCAGTACGGGGGACAGGGGTAATGAAAAACTGTTTTTT
TRBJ2-5 | TRBV5-4 | . | TRBD2 | CASSLYYLQGGAQETQYF | TGTGCCAGCAGCTTGTATTATCTCCAGGGAGGGGCACAAGAGACCCAGTACTTC
TRBJ1-2 | TRBV18 | . | TRBD1 | CASSPGQGAYGYTF | TGTGCCAGCTCACCGGGACAGGGTGCCTATGGCTACACCTTC
TRBJ1-1 | TRBV4-1 | . | . | CASSQEGRRDTEAFF | TGCGCCAGCAGCCAAGAGGGTAGGAGGGACACTGAAGCTTTCTTT
TRBJ2-4 | TRBV15 | . | TRBD2 | CATSGGLAGTIAKNIQYF | TGTGCCACCAGCGGCGGACTAGCGGGGACCATAGCCAAAAACATTCAGTACTTC
TRBJ2-7 | TRBV10-3 | . | TRBD2 | CATSPAGGVDEQYF | TGTGCCACCTCCCCTGCGGGAGGGGTGGACGAGCAGTACTTC
TRBJ2-7 | TRBV29-1 | . | TRBD2 | CSVVLVSGSIDEQYF | TGCAGCGTTGTCCTGGTCAGCGGGAGTATTGACGAGCAGTACTTC
TRBJ1-5 | TRBV28 | medium-sized | . | CASSFQGSNQPQHF | TGTGCCAGCAGTTTCCAGGGGTCCAATCAGCCCCAGCATTTT
TRBJ2-7 | TRBV28 | . | TRBD2 | CASIRGGSYEQYF | TGTGCCAGCATCCGGGGGGGTTCCTACGAGCAGTACTTC
TRBJ1-5 | TRBV27 | . | . | CASSLSLKSGGRSNQPQHF | TGTGCCAGCAGTTTATCACTTAAAAGCGGGGGTAGAAGCAATCAGCCCCAGCATTTT
TRBJ2-7 | TRBV25-1 | . | . | CASSVLSPPSSYEQYF | TGTGCCAGCAGTGTCCTCAGTCCCCCGAGCTCCTACGAGCAGTACTTC
TRBJ2-1 | TRBV12-5 | few | . | CASGWASYNEQFF | TGTGCTAGTGGATGGGCGTCCTACAATGAGCAGTTCTTC
TRBJ2-4 | TRBV4-1 | . | . | CASSQGEKNIQYF | TGCGCCAGCAGCCAAGGGGAGAAAAACATTCAGTACTTC
TRBJ2-1 | TRBV6-6 | few | . | CASSAGPSSYNEQFF | TGTGCCAGCAGTGCGGGACCGAGCTCCTACAATGAGCAGTTCTTC